This is a list of T cell receptor beta chains from one sample in a study of blood T cells in healthy people across ages. TCRdb redid the calling of the 5' RACE reads with MiXCR, one entry per CDR3 protein. The sample lists 600,000 to 850,000 distinct CDR3 sequences; approximately 43% were seen once. The specimen was blood. The receptors derive from a woman aged 55-69 years in good health. The CDR3 runs from the conserved cysteine through the conserved F or W. Fields, in order: D gene, J gene, V gene, clone size, CDR3 protein, CDR3 DNA. The D gene is left open where the match is weak. The size of a clone is reported for some rows only, either as once, few or many, or as a class for expanded clones.

>-|TRBJ1-2|TRBV6-1|few
CASTSLGQSANYGYTF
TGTGCCAGCACCTCCCTTGGACAGTCCGCTAACTATGGCTACACCTTC
>-|TRBJ1-5|TRBV21-1|-
CASSSQPHRGSNQPQHF
TGTGCCAGCAGCAGTCAACCTCACAGGGGTAGCAATCAGCCCCAGCATTTT
>TRBD2|TRBJ2-7|TRBV28|few
CASSWGSGIYEQYF
TGTGCCAGCAGTTGGGGTAGCGGGATCTACGAGCAGTACTTC
>-|TRBJ2-3|TRBV24-1|-
CATSDRQDTQYF
TGTGCCACCAGTGACAGGCAAGATACGCAGTATTTT
>TRBD2|TRBJ2-3|TRBV3-1|few
CASSQDGGSPTDTQYF
TGTGCCAGCAGCCAAGATGGCGGGAGTCCCACAGATACGCAGTATTTT
>-|TRBJ2-2|TRBV28|-
CASTPRDTGELFF
TGTGCCAGCACCCCACGGGACACCGGGGAGCTGTTTTTT
>TRBD2|TRBJ2-3|TRBV20-1|-
CSAPPSGSTDTQYF
TGCAGTGCTCCCCCTAGCGGCAGCACAGATACGCAGTATTTT
>-|TRBJ2-7|TRBV3-1|-
CASSRSPLPYVQYF
TGTGCCAGCAGCCGATCCCCGCTACCCTACGTGCAGTACTTC
>-|TRBJ1-1|TRBV2|-
CASSGGRGDTEAFF
TGTGCCAGCAGTGGTGGCAGGGGTGACACTGAAGCTTTCTTT
>TRBD1|TRBJ2-1|TRBV20-1|-
CSGRQGSSYNERYF
TGCAGTGGTAGACAGGGAAGCTCCTACAATGAGCGGTACTTC
>TRBD2|TRBJ2-7|TRBV10-3|many
CAISGGAGTSLYEQYF
TGTGCCATCAGTGGGGGGGCCGGGACTAGCCTCTACGAGCAGTACTTC
>-|TRBJ1-6|TRBV12-3/TRBV12-4|-
CASSLVEGLSSPLHF
TGTGCCAGCAGTTTGGTCGAGGGTCTAAGTTCACCCCTCCACTTT
>-|TRBJ2-1|TRBV24-1|-
CATSALNGQFF
TGTGCCACCAGTGCTTTAAATGGGCAGTTCTTC
>-|TRBJ2-1|TRBV10-2|-
CASSEEELVNEQFF
TGCGCCAGCAGTGAAGAAGAACTGGTTAATGAGCAGTTCTTC
>-|TRBJ2-1|TRBV6-5|few
CASSSRTLTAPNEQFF
TGTGCCAGCAGTTCCCGGACCCTTACAGCCCCCAATGAGCAGTTCTTC
>-|TRBJ1-2|TRBV7-9|-
CASSLGQDNNYGYTF
TGTGCCAGCAGCTTAGGCCAGGACAATAACTATGGCTACACCTTC
>TRBD2|TRBJ2-3|TRBV4-2|many
CASSPTSGGTLYTDTQYF
TGTGCCAGCAGCCCCACTAGCGGGGGGACCTTATACACAGATACGCAGTATTTT
>-|TRBJ2-7|TRBV7-9|-
CASSSTGQTTGTNRYEQYF
TGTGCCAGCAGCTCAACAGGGCAAACGACCGGGACGAACCGTTACGAGCAGTACTTC
>-|TRBJ2-3|TRBV7-9|-
CASSTMGLPTDTQYF
TGTGCCAGCAGTACTATGGGACTCCCCACAGATACGCAGTATTTT
>TRBD1|TRBJ2-5|TRBV18|few
CASSGQGFPETQYF
TGTGCCAGCTCGGGACAGGGATTTCCAGAGACCCAGTACTTC
>-|TRBJ1-4|TRBV21-1|once
CASSRLRGGRKLFF
TGTGCCAGCAGCCGATTAAGGGGGGGAAGAAAACTGTTTTTT
>TRBD1|TRBJ1-5|TRBV4-2|few
CASSQDLPDRARQPQHF
TGTGCCAGCAGCCAAGATCTCCCAGACAGGGCTCGTCAGCCCCAGCATTTT